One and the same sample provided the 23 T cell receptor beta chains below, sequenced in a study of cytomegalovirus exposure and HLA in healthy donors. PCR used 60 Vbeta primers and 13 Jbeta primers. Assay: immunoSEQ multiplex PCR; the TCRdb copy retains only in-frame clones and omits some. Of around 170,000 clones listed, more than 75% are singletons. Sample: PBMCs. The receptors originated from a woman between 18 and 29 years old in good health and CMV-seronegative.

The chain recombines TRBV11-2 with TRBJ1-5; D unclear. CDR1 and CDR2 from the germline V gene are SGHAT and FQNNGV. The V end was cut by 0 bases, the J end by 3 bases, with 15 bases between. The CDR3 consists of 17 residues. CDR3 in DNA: TGTGCCAGCAGCTTAGATCGTTTAAGTCAGTTCAATCAGCCCCAGCATTTT. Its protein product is CASSLDRLSQFNQPQHF.

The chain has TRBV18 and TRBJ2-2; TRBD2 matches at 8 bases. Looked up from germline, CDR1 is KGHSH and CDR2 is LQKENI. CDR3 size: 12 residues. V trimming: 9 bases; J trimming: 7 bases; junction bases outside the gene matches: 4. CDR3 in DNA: TGTGCCAGTAGCGGGGACTTCGGGGAGCTGTTTTTT. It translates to CASSGDFGELFF.

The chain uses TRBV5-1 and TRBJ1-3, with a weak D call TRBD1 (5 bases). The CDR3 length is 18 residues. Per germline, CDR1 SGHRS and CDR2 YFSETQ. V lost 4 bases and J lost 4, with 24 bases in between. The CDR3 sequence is CASSPVPGGDTSGNTIYF. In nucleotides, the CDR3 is TGCGCCAGCAGCCCCGTCCCGGGGGGGGATACCTCCGGAAACACCATATATTTT. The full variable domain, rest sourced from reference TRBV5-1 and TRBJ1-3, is KAGVTQTPRYLIKTRGQQVTLSCSPISGHRSVSWYQQTPGQGLQFLFEYFSETQRNKGNFPGRFSGRQFSNSRSEMNVSTLELGDSALYLCASSPVPGGDTSGNTIYFGEGSWLTVV.

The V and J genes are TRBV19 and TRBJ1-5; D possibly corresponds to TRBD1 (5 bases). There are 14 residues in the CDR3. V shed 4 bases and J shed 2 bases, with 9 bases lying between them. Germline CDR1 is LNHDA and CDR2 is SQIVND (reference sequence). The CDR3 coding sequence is TGTGCCAGTAGTACCAACAGGCGCAATCAGCCCCAGCATTTT. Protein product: CASSTNRRNQPQHF.

The CDR3 DNA reads TGTGCCAGCAGTTTATCCTACCGGGACACCGACCCCACAGATACGCAGTATTTT. Translation: CASSLSYRDTDPTDTQYF. The chain couples TRBV6-7 to TRBJ2-3; TRBD1 might be the D (6 bases). TRBV6-7 is placed among ORFs of uncertain function. V was trimmed by 4 bases and J by 2 bases, leaving 22 bases between them. This CDR3 spans 18 amino acids.

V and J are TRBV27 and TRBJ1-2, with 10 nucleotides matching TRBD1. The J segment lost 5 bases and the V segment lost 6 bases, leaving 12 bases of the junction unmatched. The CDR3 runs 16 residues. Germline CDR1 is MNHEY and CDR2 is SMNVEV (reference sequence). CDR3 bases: TGTGCCAGCAGCCGCATGGACAGGGGGGGCTTATATGGCTACACCTTC. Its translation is CASSRMDRGGLYGYTF.

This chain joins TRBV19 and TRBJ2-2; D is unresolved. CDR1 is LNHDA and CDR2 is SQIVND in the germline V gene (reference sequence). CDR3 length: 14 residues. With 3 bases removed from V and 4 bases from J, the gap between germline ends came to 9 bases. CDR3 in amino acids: CASSISWSTGELFF. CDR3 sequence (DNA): TGTGCCAGTAGTATTAGCTGGTCCACCGGGGAGCTGTTTTTT.

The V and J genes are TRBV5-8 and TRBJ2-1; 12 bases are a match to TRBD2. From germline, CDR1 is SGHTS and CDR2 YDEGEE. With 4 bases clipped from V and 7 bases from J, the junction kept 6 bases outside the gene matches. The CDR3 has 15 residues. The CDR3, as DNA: TGTGCCAGCAGCCTCCTAGCGGGAGGGTATAATGAGCAGTTCTTC. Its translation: CASSLLAGGYNEQFF.

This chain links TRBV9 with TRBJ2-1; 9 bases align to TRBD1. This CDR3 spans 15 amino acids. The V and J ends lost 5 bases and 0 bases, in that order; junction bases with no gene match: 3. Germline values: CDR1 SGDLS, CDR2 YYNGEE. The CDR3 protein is CASRGTGSSYNEQFF. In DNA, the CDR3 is TGTGCCAGCAGGGGGACAGGGAGCTCCTACAATGAGCAGTTCTTC. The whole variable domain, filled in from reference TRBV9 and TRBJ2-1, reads DSGVTQTPKHLITATGQRVTLRCSPRSGDLSVYWYQQSLDQGLQFLIQYYNGEERAKGNILERFSAQQFPDLHSELNLSSLELGDSALYFCASRGTGSSYNEQFFGPGTRLTVL.

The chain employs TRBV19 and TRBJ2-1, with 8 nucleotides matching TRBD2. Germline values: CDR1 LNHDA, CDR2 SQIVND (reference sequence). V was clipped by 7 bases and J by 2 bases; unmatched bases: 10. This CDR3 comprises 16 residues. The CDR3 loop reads CASIDLSGGPYNEQFF. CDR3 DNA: TGTGCCAGTATTGACCTGTCGGGAGGGCCCTACAATGAGCAGTTCTTC. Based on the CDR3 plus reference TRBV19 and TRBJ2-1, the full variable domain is DGGITQSPKYLFRKEGQNVTLSCEQNLNHDAMYWYRQDPGQGLRLIYYSQIVNDFQKGDIAEGYSVSREKKESFPLTVTSAQKNPTAFYLCASIDLSGGPYNEQFFGPGTRLTVL.

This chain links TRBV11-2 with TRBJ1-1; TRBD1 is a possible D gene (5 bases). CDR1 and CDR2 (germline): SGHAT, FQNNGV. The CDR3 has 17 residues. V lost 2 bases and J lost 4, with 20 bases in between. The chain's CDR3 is CASSLTGGAGGRTEAFF. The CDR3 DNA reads TGTGCCAGCAGCTTAACAGGAGGGGCTGGTGGACGCACTGAAGCTTTCTTT.

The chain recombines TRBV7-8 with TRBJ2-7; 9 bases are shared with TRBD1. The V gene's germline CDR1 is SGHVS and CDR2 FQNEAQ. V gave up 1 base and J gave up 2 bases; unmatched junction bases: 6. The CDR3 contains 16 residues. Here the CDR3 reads CASSLGDRGKPYEQYF. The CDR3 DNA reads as TGTGCCAGCAGCTTAGGTGACAGGGGGAAACCCTACGAGCAGTACTTC.

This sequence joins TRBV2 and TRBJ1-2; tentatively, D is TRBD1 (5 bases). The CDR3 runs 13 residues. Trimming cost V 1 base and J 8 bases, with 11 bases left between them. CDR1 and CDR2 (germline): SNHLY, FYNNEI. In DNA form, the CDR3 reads TGTGCCAGCAGTGAAGGAGGGACTTCAGGCTACACCTTC. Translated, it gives CASSEGGTSGYTF.

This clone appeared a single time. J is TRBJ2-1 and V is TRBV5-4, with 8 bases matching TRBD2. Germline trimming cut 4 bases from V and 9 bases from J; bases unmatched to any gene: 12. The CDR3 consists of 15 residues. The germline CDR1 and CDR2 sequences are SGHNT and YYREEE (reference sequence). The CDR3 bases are TGTGCCAGCAGCCCTCTAAGCGCGGGGGGTGGTGAGCAGTTCTTC. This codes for CASSPLSAGGGEQFF.

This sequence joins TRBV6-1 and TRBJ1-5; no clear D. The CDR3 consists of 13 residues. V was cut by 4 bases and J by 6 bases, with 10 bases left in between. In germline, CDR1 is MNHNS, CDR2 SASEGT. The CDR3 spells CASSGEHGQPQHF. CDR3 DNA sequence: TGTGCCAGCAGTGGAGAGCATGGTCAGCCCCAGCATTTT.

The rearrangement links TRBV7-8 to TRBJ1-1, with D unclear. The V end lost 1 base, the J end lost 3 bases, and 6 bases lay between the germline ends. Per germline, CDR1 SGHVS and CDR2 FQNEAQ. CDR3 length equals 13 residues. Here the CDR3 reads CASSLVPDTEAFF. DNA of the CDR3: TGTGCCAGCAGCTTAGTCCCAGACACTGAAGCTTTCTTT.

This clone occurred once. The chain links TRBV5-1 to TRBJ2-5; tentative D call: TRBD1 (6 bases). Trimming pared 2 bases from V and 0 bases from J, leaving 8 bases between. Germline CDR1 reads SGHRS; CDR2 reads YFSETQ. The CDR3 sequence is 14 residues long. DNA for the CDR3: TGCGCCAGCAGCTTATGGACAGACCAAGAGACCCAGTACTTC. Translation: CASSLWTDQETQYF.

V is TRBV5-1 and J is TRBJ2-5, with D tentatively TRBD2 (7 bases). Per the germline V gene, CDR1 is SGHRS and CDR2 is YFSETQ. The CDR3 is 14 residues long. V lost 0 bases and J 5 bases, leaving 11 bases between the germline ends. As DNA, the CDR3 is TGCGCCAGCAGCTTGGCGGGGGGCAAGGAGACCCAGTACTTC. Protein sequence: CASSLAGGKETQYF.

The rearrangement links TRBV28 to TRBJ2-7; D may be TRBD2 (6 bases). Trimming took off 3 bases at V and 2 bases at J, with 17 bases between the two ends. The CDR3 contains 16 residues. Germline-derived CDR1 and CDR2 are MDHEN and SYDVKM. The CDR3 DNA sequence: TGTGCCAGCAGTTTTGCTGTGGTTAGCGGTCCCTACGAGCAGTACTTC. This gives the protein CASSFAVVSGPYEQYF.

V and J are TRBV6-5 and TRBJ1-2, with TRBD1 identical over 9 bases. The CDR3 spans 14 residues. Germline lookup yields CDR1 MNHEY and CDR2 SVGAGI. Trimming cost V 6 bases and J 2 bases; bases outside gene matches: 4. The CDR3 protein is CASRPGTGNYGYTF. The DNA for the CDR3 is TGTGCCAGCAGACCCGGGACAGGGAACTATGGCTACACCTTC.

In DNA, the CDR3 is TGTGCCAGCAGTAAACAGGGACATCAAGGGGACACCATATATTTT. This encodes CASSKQGHQGDTIYF. The V gene is TRBV27, the J gene TRBJ1-3; tentatively, D is TRBD1 (6 bases). V dropped 5 bases and J dropped 8 bases, with 19 bases sitting between them. Germline CDR1 is MNHEY and CDR2 is SMNVEV (reference sequence). The CDR3 is made up of 15 amino acids.

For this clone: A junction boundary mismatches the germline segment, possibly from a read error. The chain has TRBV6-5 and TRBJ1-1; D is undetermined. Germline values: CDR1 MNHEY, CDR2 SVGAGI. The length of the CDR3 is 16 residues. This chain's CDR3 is CASSYTASWGGTEAFF. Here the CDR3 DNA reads TGTGCCAGTAGTTACACGGCCTCGTGGGGAGGGACTGAAGCTTTCTTT.

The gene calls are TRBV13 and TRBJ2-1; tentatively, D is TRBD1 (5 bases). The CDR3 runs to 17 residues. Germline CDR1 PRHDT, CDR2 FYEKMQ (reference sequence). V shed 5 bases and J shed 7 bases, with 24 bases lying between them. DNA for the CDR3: TGTGCCAGCAGCCCACAATCGACGACAGTCCGAGGTAATGAGCAGTTCTTC. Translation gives CASSPQSTTVRGNEQFF.